Shown below are 19 T cell receptor beta chains from a single sample sequenced in a study of Graves' ophthalmopathy and Graves' hyperthyroidism. Researchers took RNA transcripts and amplified TCR beta CDR3 regions from them. Amplification began with first-round RT-PCR using HTBI primers, then second-round multiplex PCR was performed. Each CDR3 protein gets one entry after TCRdb re-called the multiplex PCR reads with MiXCR. The table has about 340,000 distinct CDR3 sequences, 17% seen once. The sample consisted of peripheral blood. The receptor source for this set is an adult man with Graves' ophthalmopathy.

This clonotype was counted ten times or more. The chain employs TRBV12-3 or TRBV12-4 and TRBJ1-5, with D unclear. This CDR3 contains 13 residues. V was shortened by 3 bases and J by 6 bases, with 9 bases between the two germline ends. The CDR3: CASSLGGPQPQHF. In nucleotides, the CDR3 is TGTGCCAGCAGTTTGGGAGGACCTCAGCCCCAGCATTTT.

This clonotype was seen ten or more times. In nucleotides, the CDR3 is TGCGCCAGCAGCTTGGGAGGAGGCGAGCAGTACTTC. Translation: CASSLGGGEQYF. The chain couples TRBV5-1 to TRBJ2-7; tentatively, D is TRBD2 (5 bases). Germline V gene sequence: CDR1 SGHRS, CDR2 YFSETQ. The CDR3 runs to 12 residues. Trimming shortened V by 0 bases and J by 6 bases, and 7 bases separated the two germline ends.

The table lists this clonotype with many counts. The rearrangement joins TRBV6-2 or TRBV6-3 to TRBJ2-2, with 11 bases identical to TRBD2. Germline trimming cut 5 bases from V and 6 bases from J; bases unmatched to any gene: 5. Germline V gives CDR1 MNHEY, CDR2 SVGEGT. This CDR3 contains 15 residues. The CDR3 sequence is CASSLRTSGSGELFF. As DNA, the CDR3 is TGTGCCAGCAGTCTTCGGACTAGCGGGTCCGGGGAGCTGTTTTTT.

With regard to this clonotype: A read error may explain this, as a much larger clone is one base away. The CDR3 is CASMTPGSRNSPLHF. CDR3 nucleotide sequence: TGTGCCAGCATGACCCCAGGGTCGAGGAATTCACCCCTCCACTTT. The chain employs TRBV13 and TRBJ1-6; D may be TRBD1 (5 bases). The CDR3 loop spans 15 amino acids. Deletions cut 7 bases from V and 7 bases from J, with 17 bases between. Germline V lookup: CDR1 PRHDT, CDR2 FYEKMQ (reference sequence).

The rearrangement links TRBV6-2 or TRBV6-3 to TRBJ2-7, with D perhaps assigned TRBD1 or TRBD2 (6 bases each). The tail of the sequence fits TRBJ2-1 better, so the J call may be wrong. The CDR3 totals 16 residues. Germline CDR1 reads MNHEY; CDR2 reads SVGEGT. The CDR3 loop is CASTPPGGDSSYEQFF. The CDR3 DNA reads as TGTGCCAGCACCCCCCCCGGGGGCGACAGCTCCTACGAGCAGTTCTTC.

This clonotype appeared many times. V usage is TRBV18 and J usage is TRBJ1-5, with D perhaps TRBD1 (6 bases). The V gene's germline CDR1 is KGHSH and CDR2 LQKENI. The CDR3 length is 16 residues. Trimming left V 2 bases short and J 0 bases short, with 11 bases between. This CDR3 reads CASSPNRVNSNQPQHF. CDR3 bases: TGTGCCAGCTCACCAAACAGGGTAAATAGCAATCAGCCCCAGCATTTT.

CDR3 nucleotide sequence: TGTGCCAGCAGTGAATATGGTCAGCCCCAGCATTTT. Protein product: CASSEYGQPQHF. The rearrangement links TRBV6-1 to TRBJ1-5; unclear D gene. The V end lost 2 bases, the J end lost 6 bases, and 5 bases lay between the germline ends. Germline V gene data show CDR1 as MNHNS and CDR2 as SASEGT. CDR3 length: 12 residues.

This clonotype was counted between two and nine times. This rearrangement joins TRBV9 to TRBJ2-7, with TRBD1 matching 8 bases. V dropped 0 bases and J dropped 6; count of bases not matched to a gene: 11. Germline V gene data show CDR1 as SGDLS and CDR2 as YYNGEE. The CDR3 loop spans 16 amino acids. The CDR3 loop reads CASSVALGQGMGEQYF. The DNA of the CDR3 is TGTGCCAGCAGCGTAGCGCTCGGACAGGGAATGGGCGAGCAGTACTTC.

The table lists this clonotype with many counts. The rearrangement joins TRBV6-5 to TRBJ1-1; D unclear. V shed 2 bases and J shed 7 bases, with 14 bases lying between them. This CDR3 comprises 14 residues. Germline CDR1 is MNHEY and CDR2 is SVGAGI. The CDR3 sequence: CASSYAKGFGEAFF. CDR3 bases: TGTGCCAGCAGTTACGCAAAGGGTTTCGGTGAAGCTTTCTTT.

This clonotype was detected ten times or more. DNA of the CDR3: TGTGCCAGCAGTTTTGACAGCAGGGCACGTAATTCACCCCTCCACTTT. Residues: CASSFDSRARNSPLHF. The V gene is TRBV12-3 or TRBV12-4, the J gene TRBJ1-6; TRBD1 is a possible D gene (5 bases). With 3 bases removed from V and 6 bases from J, the gap between germline ends came to 15 bases. The CDR3 extends over 16 amino acids.

This clonotype has at least ten counts. V usage is TRBV12-3 or TRBV12-4 and J usage is TRBJ1-2; TRBD1 matches at 10 bases. This CDR3 is 15 amino acids long. Unmatched junction bases numbered 6, after V lost 4 bases and J lost 4 bases. This CDR3 is CASSSTTGGSYGYTF. In nucleotides, the CDR3 is TGTGCCAGCAGTTCGACGACAGGGGGCAGCTATGGCTACACCTTC.

This clonotype occurred many times. The genes are TRBV11-2 and TRBJ2-2, with TRBD1 matching 10 bases. The trim removed 5 bases at V and 6 bases at J, leaving 6 bases unmatched. Looked up from germline, CDR1 is SGHAT and CDR2 is FQNNGV. The CDR3 consists of 15 residues. CDR3 loop: CASSPWTGGAGELFF. Written as DNA, the CDR3 is TGTGCCAGCAGCCCCTGGACAGGGGGTGCCGGGGAGCTGTTTTTT.

A few counts support this clonotype. V is TRBV7-8 and J is TRBJ2-5; 8 bases agree with TRBD1. Trimming removed 3 bases from V and 4 bases from J; junction bases left unmatched: 10. The CDR3 extends over 16 amino acids. CDR1 and CDR2 from the germline V gene are SGHVS and FQNEAQ. The DNA for the CDR3 is TGTGCCAGCAGCTTTTCAAACAGGGGGGCGGGAGAGACCCAGTACTTC. This encodes CASSFSNRGAGETQYF.

This clonotype was counted ten times or more. The rearrangement uses TRBV10-3 and TRBJ1-5, with D unclear. CDR3 length: 13 residues. Per the germline V gene, CDR1 is ENHRY and CDR2 is SYGVKD. V gave up 8 bases and J gave up 3 bases, with 11 bases separating them. The CDR3 bases are TGTGCCATCGGGAGCTCCCTCAATCAGCCCCAGCATTTT. Protein: CAIGSSLNQPQHF.

In this sample, this clonotype turned up many times. V and J are TRBV24-1 and TRBJ2-7; D might be TRBD1 or TRBD2, each matching 5 bases. There are 14 residues in the CDR3. Germline values: CDR1 KGHDR, CDR2 SFDVKD. Trimming took 7 bases from V and 0 from J, leaving 12 bases between them. The CDR3 is CATSEGRSSYEQYF. For the CDR3, the DNA is TGTGCCACCAGCGAGGGACGGAGCTCCTACGAGCAGTACTTC.

This clonotype was picked up many times. V is TRBV6-5 and J is TRBJ2-7, with 8 nucleotides matching TRBD1. In germline, CDR1 is MNHEY, CDR2 SVGAGI. This CDR3 region has 15 residues. The ends lost 7 bases at V and 0 bases at J; junction bases unmatched: 8. CDR3: CASNPYRGNSYEQYF. DNA of the CDR3: TGTGCCAGCAATCCATACAGGGGGAACTCCTACGAGCAGTACTTC.

This clonotype was recorded only once. This rearrangement joins TRBV10-3 to TRBJ1-2; 8 bases map to TRBD1. J lost 1 base, V lost 9 bases, and 4 bases had no gene match. The CDR3 consists of 13 residues. CDR1 and CDR2 (germline): ENHRY, SYGVKD. CDR3 protein: CAIGTGHNYGYTF. The CDR3 nucleotides read TGTGCCATAGGGACAGGACATAACTATGGCTACACCTTC.

This clonotype has at least ten counts. The V and J genes are TRBV30 and TRBJ1-1; 7 bases are a match to TRBD1. J was trimmed by 11 bases and V by 7 bases; bases with no gene match: 13. The CDR3 consists of 12 residues. The germline gives CDR1 GTSNPN, CDR2 SVGIG (reference sequence). The CDR3 loop is CASLRTGGIAFF. DNA of the CDR3: TGTGCCTCGCTCAGGACAGGAGGTATTGCTTTCTTT.

This clonotype has a count of ten or more. V gene TRBV7-2 combines with J gene TRBJ1-1; D remains ambiguous. The CDR3 is 15 amino acids. CDR1 is SGHTA, CDR2 FQGNSA, per germline. The V end lost 0 bases, the J end lost 1 base, and 9 bases lay between the germline ends. Here the CDR3 DNA reads TGTGCCAGCAGCTTAGCAGTAGGACCGAACACTGAAGCTTTCTTT. Translation gives CASSLAVGPNTEAFF.